The rows below give T cell receptor beta chains drawn from one sample of a study of blood T cell repertoires in COVID-19. The method was immunoSEQ multiplex PCR; TCRdb's version includes in-frame clones alone and lacks a portion of them. Among roughly 90,000 clones listed, approximately 83% were seen once. The sequencing input was peripheral blood. These receptors all stem from an elderly woman with active or convalescent COVID-19. CDR3s include the opening cysteine and the closing phenylalanine or tryptophan. The D gene is left open where the match is weak. Clone size is shown for a subset of rows, as once, few, many or a class of expanded clone.

>TRBV28|TRBD2|TRBJ2-5|.
CASSFGGLAGYQETQYF
TGTGCCAGCAGTTTCGGGGGACTAGCGGGTTACCAAGAGACCCAGTACTTC
>TRBV29-1|TRBD2|TRBJ2-1|.
CSVESAGDNEQFF
TGCAGCGTTGAATCAGCGGGGGACAATGAGCAGTTCTTC
>TRBV2|.|TRBJ1-5|.
CASTEMVSNQPQHF
TGTGCCAGTACAGAGATGGTTAGCAATCAGCCCCAGCATTTT
>TRBV5-4|.|TRBJ2-7|.
CASSFLYSYEQYF
TGTGCCAGCAGCTTTCTTTACAGCTACGAGCAGTACTTC
>TRBV4-1|.|TRBJ2-4|once
CASSQVGGQNIQYF
TGCGCCAGCAGCCAAGTTGGGGGCCAAAACATTCAGTACTTC
>TRBV7-2|TRBD2|TRBJ2-1|.
CASSFFLAEGAQFF
TGTGCCAGCAGCTTTTTCCTAGCGGAAGGAGCTCAGTTCTTC
>TRBV15|TRBD1|TRBJ1-1|.
CATSRDSEAFF
TGTGCCACCAGCCGGGACAGTGAAGCTTTCTTT
>TRBV29-1|.|TRBJ2-2|.
CSVDQGWTGELFF
TGCAGCGTTGACCAGGGGTGGACCGGGGAGCTGTTTTTT
>TRBV10-3|TRBD1|TRBJ2-7|few
CAIRPGQGGYEQYF
TGTGCCATCAGACCGGGACAGGGGGGCTACGAGCAGTACTTC
>TRBV7-2|.|TRBJ1-1|once
CASTEDRNTEAFF
TGTGCCAGCACCGAGGACAGAAACACTGAAGCTTTCTTT
>TRBV5-1|.|TRBJ2-2|.
CASSPDIPNTGELFF
TGCGCCAGCAGCCCGGACATTCCGAACACCGGGGAGCTGTTTTTT
>TRBV7-9|TRBD1|TRBJ1-4|.
CASSVDRDPNEKLFF
TGTGCCAGCAGCGTAGACAGGGACCCTAATGAAAAACTGTTTTTT
>TRBV6-5|.|TRBJ2-3|.
CAGTRGLTDTQYF
TGTGCCGGAACCCGAGGACTCACAGATACGCAGTATTTT
>TRBV18|.|TRBJ2-1|.
CASSPDSEANEQFF
TGTGCCAGCTCACCCGACAGTGAAGCCAATGAGCAGTTCTTC
>TRBV12-3/TRBV12-4|.|TRBJ1-2|once
CASSLELDGYTF
TGTGCCAGCAGTTTAGAACTGGATGGCTACACCTTC
>TRBV5-1|TRBD2|TRBJ2-1|.
CASSLASSGRPSNNEQFF
TGCGCCAGCAGCTTGGCTTCTAGCGGGAGGCCAAGTAACAATGAGCAGTTCTTC
>TRBV9|.|TRBJ2-1|.
CASSPVNRAGEQFF
TGTGCCAGCAGCCCGGTCAACAGGGCTGGTGAGCAGTTCTTC
>TRBV28|.|TRBJ1-6|.
CASSSTKAYNSPLHF
TGTGCCAGCAGTTCGACAAAGGCGTATAATTCACCCCTCCACTTT
>TRBV28|.|TRBJ1-2|.
CAILGSVAGGGYTF
TGTGCCATCCTGGGGAGTGTCGCTGGTGGTGGCTACACCTTC
>TRBV6-5|TRBD1|TRBJ1-3|few
CASSGTVSGNTIYF
TGTGCCAGCAGCGGGACAGTCTCTGGAAACACCATATATTTT
>TRBV28|TRBD2|TRBJ2-1|.
CASSTLGTSGGYNEQFF
TGTGCCAGCAGTACACTAGGGACTAGCGGGGGGTACAATGAGCAGTTCTTC
>TRBV30|TRBD2|TRBJ2-5|.
CAWGLAGVETQYF
TGTGCCTGGGGACTAGCGGGAGTAGAGACCCAGTACTTC
>TRBV7-9|TRBD2|TRBJ2-1|.
CASSALAGYYNEQFF
TGTGCCAGCAGCGCACTAGCGGGGTACTACAATGAGCAGTTCTTC
>TRBV7-9|.|TRBJ1-3|.
CASSQGGGNTIYF
TGTGCCAGCAGCCAAGGGGGTGGAAACACCATATATTTT
>TRBV13|.|TRBJ1-4|.
CASSLARGGKLFF
TGTGCCAGCAGCTTAGCCCGCGGGGGAAAACTGTTTTTT
>TRBV5-8|.|TRBJ2-1|.
CASSFQGLSYNEQFF
TGTGCCAGCAGCTTCCAGGGACTCTCCTACAATGAGCAGTTCTTC
>TRBV7-2|TRBD1|TRBJ1-2|.
CASRSQGANNYGYTF
TGTGCCAGCAGGTCTCAGGGGGCGAACAACTATGGCTACACCTTC
>TRBV10-1|.|TRBJ2-2|many
CARTIAGELFF
TGCGCCAGAACTATTGCCGGGGAGCTGTTTTTT
>TRBV9|.|TRBJ1-4|.
CASSVSNNEKLFF
TGTGCCAGCAGCGTATCCAATAATGAAAAACTGTTTTTT
>TRBV7-8|TRBD2|TRBJ2-1|few
CASSLGFAGSGMGYNEQFF
TGTGCCAGCAGCTTAGGGTTCGCGGGTAGCGGGATGGGTTACAATGAGCAGTTCTTC
>TRBV28|TRBD1|TRBJ2-1|few
CASRGAGGNNEQFF
TGTGCCAGTCGAGGGGCAGGGGGAAACAATGAGCAGTTCTTC
>TRBV24-1|TRBD1|TRBJ2-1|.
CATSPRGDRWTSSYNEQFF
TGTGCCACCAGTCCGCGAGGGGACAGGTGGACAAGCTCCTACAATGAGCAGTTCTTC
>TRBV20-1|TRBD1|TRBJ2-7|.
CSARDSYEQYF
TGCAGTGCTCGGGACAGCTACGAGCAGTACTTC
>TRBV20-1|.|TRBJ1-2|.
CSASSQLYGYTF
TGCAGTGCTAGTTCGCAACTCTATGGCTACACCTTC
>TRBV5-6|.|TRBJ2-1|.
CASNRFRRVNEQFF
TGTGCCAGCAACAGATTCCGCCGAGTCAATGAGCAGTTCTTC
>TRBV7-7|TRBD1|TRBJ2-3|.
CASNPTGARTDTQYF
TGTGCTAGCAACCCGACAGGGGCTCGCACAGATACGCAGTATTTT
>TRBV6-5|TRBD1|TRBJ1-6|.
CASSYRDRWMAPLHF
TGTGCCAGCAGTTATCGGGACAGATGGATGGCACCCCTCCACTTT
>TRBV5-5|TRBD1|TRBJ1-1|.
CASSQLIGTGNTEAFF
TGTGCCAGCAGCCAACTTATCGGGACAGGGAACACTGAAGCTTTCTTT
>TRBV19|.|TRBJ2-1|.
CASSHPGLSYNEQFF
TGTGCCAGTAGTCACCCAGGACTCTCCTACAATGAGCAGTTCTTC
>TRBV23-1|TRBD2|TRBJ2-1|.
CASSQSSCGGEGNEQFF
TGCGCCAGCAGTCAATCGTCTTGCGGGGGGGAAGGGAATGAGCAGTTCTTC
>TRBV29-1|TRBD1|TRBJ1-2|.
CSVGDRGGYGYTF
TGCAGCGTCGGGGACAGGGGAGGGTATGGCTACACCTTC
>TRBV3-1/TRBV3-2|.|TRBJ1-2|.
CASSQDQGWRGYTF
TGTGCCAGCAGCCAAGATCAGGGGTGGCGTGGCTACACCTTC